This T cell receptor (beta chain) came from a study of blood T cell repertoires in COVID-19. In the study overall: Samples of COVID-19 (acute and convalescent) were obtained from the United States, Italy and Spain.

The CDR3 loop spans 18 amino acids. With V trimmed by 4 bases and J by 3 bases, 15 bases remained unmatched. The germline gives CDR1 SGHAT, CDR2 FQNNGV. Source study methods: Amplified reference gene primers provided the basis for estimating nucleated cell counts. Using immunoSEQ multiplex PCR, the repertoire was profiled, and TCRdb retains in-frame clones only, with some absent. The V and J calls and clone size were taken over from that table, and D and trimming were inferred from the DNA. This sample has about 340,000 clones, with just over 85% found just once. Individuals aged about 18 to 90 years were recruited from 20 to 25 US areas.

The TCR comes from a woman aged 40 to 50 with acute COVID-19. The chain uses TRBV11-2 and TRBJ2-4, with 7 bases lining up with TRBD2. Sequences were obtained from PBMCs or T cells enriched from blood (not recorded which). CDR3 DNA sequence: TGTGCCAGCAGCTATATCAAAGGGAGGGCCGATGACAAAAACATTCAGTACTTC. Translation gives CASSYIKGRADDKNIQYF.